A single sample gave rise to the 19 T cell receptor beta chains below, sequenced in a study of blood T cell repertoires in COVID-19. Sequenced by immunoSEQ multiplex PCR; TCRdb stores in-frame clones only, minus some. The sample records roughly 150,000 clones, around 90% being singletons. The sequencing input was peripheral blood. The receptors shown here come from a man younger than 30 with COVID-19, enrolled during active disease.

This sequence joins TRBV19 and TRBJ1-1, with TRBD1 matching 7 bases. Germline V gene data show CDR1 as LNHDA and CDR2 as SQIVND (reference sequence). J was trimmed by 0 bases and V by 8 bases; bases with no gene match: 3. CDR3 length: 13 amino acids. The CDR3 protein is CASSGQLNTEAFF. The CDR3 bases are TGTGCCAGTTCGGGACAGCTGAACACTGAAGCTTTCTTT.

J is TRBJ1-2 and V is TRBV28; 10 positions match TRBD1. The J segment lost 6 bases and the V segment lost 3 bases, leaving 7 bases of the junction unmatched. The CDR3 runs to 15 residues. Germline V gene lookup returns CDR1 MDHEN and CDR2 SYDVKM. CDR3 amino acids: CASSLEGQGQNGYTF. CDR3 nucleotides: TGTGCCAGCAGTTTGGAGGGACAGGGGCAAAATGGCTACACCTTC.

About this clone itself: At the DNA level, this CDR3 is encoded by other sequences in the same sample as well. The V gene is TRBV12-3 or TRBV12-4, the J gene TRBJ1-2; 7 positions agree with TRBD1. This CDR3 is built from 12 residues. V shed 6 bases and J 7 bases; nucleotides not matched to a gene: 5. Here the CDR3 reads CASRTGSGGYTF. CDR3 in DNA: TGTGCCAGCAGGACAGGGTCGGGTGGCTACACCTTC.

This chain joins TRBV11-2 and TRBJ2-5; TRBD2 matches 7 bases. Germline-derived CDR1 and CDR2 are SGHAT and FQNNGV. Trimming cost V 3 bases and J 5 bases; bases outside gene matches: 12. This CDR3 is built from 16 residues. The CDR3 protein is CASSFSVGGSRETQYF. The CDR3 nucleotides are TGTGCCAGCAGCTTCTCTGTCGGCGGGAGTCGGGAGACCCAGTACTTC.

The chain couples TRBV5-1 to TRBJ1-2, with D uncertain. CDR3 length: 13 residues. The V end was cut by 3 bases, the J end by 0 bases, with 6 bases between. In germline, CDR1 is SGHRS, CDR2 YFSETQ. As DNA, the CDR3 is TGCGCCAGCAGCTCTGAGTCTAACTATGGCTACACCTTC. This sequence encodes CASSSESNYGYTF.

This chain links TRBV24-1 with TRBJ2-3; 7 nucleotides align to TRBD1. CDR1 and CDR2 from the germline V gene are KGHDR and SFDVKD. V trimming: 6 bases; J trimming: 0 bases; junction bases outside the gene matches: 5. The CDR3 runs to 15 residues. The chain's CDR3 is CATSRTGLSTDTQYF. DNA of the CDR3: TGTGCCACCAGTAGGACAGGCCTTAGCACAGATACGCAGTATTTT.

The sample holds one count of this clone. The chain couples TRBV9 to TRBJ1-2; D is perhaps TRBD1 (5 bases). CDR1 and CDR2 (germline): SGDLS, YYNGEE. With 3 bases removed from V and 8 bases from J, the gap between germline ends came to 17 bases. CDR3 size: 14 residues. The CDR3 loop reads CASSDHDRGPGYTF. DNA of the CDR3: TGTGCCAGCAGCGACCACGACAGAGGTCCGGGCTACACCTTC.

The gene calls are TRBV5-6 and TRBJ2-7; no firm D call. Between the trimmed V and J ends, which lost 0 bases and 1 base, there was a span of 5 bases. The CDR3 covers 13 residues. Germline lookup yields CDR1 SGHDT and CDR2 YYEEEE. In DNA form, the CDR3 reads TGTGCCAGCAGCTTGGGGCAATCCTACGAGCAGTACTTC. Its protein is CASSLGQSYEQYF.

This chain joins TRBV6-2 or TRBV6-3 and TRBJ2-7; D not resolved. V was shortened by 4 bases and J by 9 bases, with 10 bases between the two germline ends. This CDR3 has 11 amino acids. Germline assignment: CDR1 MNHEY and CDR2 SVGEGT. The CDR3 coding sequence is TGTGCCAGCAGTTCAGAGAGGCGGCAGTACTTC. This encodes CASSSERRQYF.

This clone came up once. The chain recombines TRBV6-5 with TRBJ1-5; 8 bases agree with TRBD1. The CDR3 is 13 amino acids. Germline V lookup: CDR1 MNHEY, CDR2 SVGAGI. V shed 5 bases and J 7 bases; nucleotides not matched to a gene: 4. CDR3 residues: CASSQGAGQPQHF. The DNA for the CDR3 is TGTGCCAGCAGTCAGGGGGCGGGACAGCCCCAGCATTTT.

The chain carries TRBV7-9 and TRBJ2-2; 9 nucleotides align to TRBD2. With V trimmed by 1 base and J by 6 bases, 6 bases remained unmatched. Germline CDR1 SEHNR, CDR2 FQNEAQ (reference sequence). This CDR3 is 16 amino acids long. The CDR3 spells CASSLGASGTAGELFF. CDR3 in DNA: TGTGCCAGCAGCTTAGGGGCTAGCGGGACAGCCGGGGAGCTGTTTTTT. The entire variable domain, with the rest obtained from reference TRBV7-9 and TRBJ2-2, is as follows: DTGVSQNPRHKITKRGQNVTFRCDPISEHNRLYWYRQTLGQGPEFLTYFQNEAQLEKSRLLSDRFSAERPKGSFSTLEIQRTEQGDSAMYLCASSLGASGTAGELFFGEGSRLTVL.

The V and J genes are TRBV28 and TRBJ1-5, with a possible D match to TRBD1 (6 bases). Looked up from germline, CDR1 is MDHEN and CDR2 is SYDVKM. The CDR3 extends over 13 amino acids. V was shortened by 6 bases and J by 6 bases, with 12 bases between the two germline ends. This CDR3 reads CASRHRAPQPQHF. CDR3 in DNA: TGTGCCAGCAGGCACAGGGCCCCTCAGCCCCAGCATTTT.

V and J are TRBV30 and TRBJ2-1; 10 positions agree with TRBD2. The trim removed 0 bases at V and 5 bases at J, leaving 1 base unmatched. CDR1 and CDR2 from the germline V gene are GTSNPN and SVGIG (reference sequence). This CDR3 comprises 14 residues. CDR3 amino acids: CAWSVLAGDNEQFF. The CDR3 DNA is TGTGCCTGGAGTGTTCTAGCGGGAGACAATGAGCAGTTCTTC.

Only a few counts were recorded for this clone. V is TRBV5-6 and J is TRBJ1-5; 7 bases are shared with TRBD1. In germline, CDR1 is SGHDT, CDR2 YYEEEE. The CDR3 covers 15 residues. Germline trimming cut 3 bases from V and 3 bases from J; bases unmatched to any gene: 6. CDR3 in DNA: TGTGCCAGCAGCTCGAGGGACAGCGTCAATCAGCCCCAGCATTTT. Translation gives CASSSRDSVNQPQHF.

The J gene is TRBJ1-3, the V gene TRBV7-2, with 8 positions matching TRBD1. CDR1 and CDR2 (germline): SGHTA, FQGNSA. The CDR3 loop spans 15 amino acids. V gave up 2 bases and J gave up 4 bases; unmatched junction bases: 4. In DNA, the CDR3 is TGTGCCAGCAGCTTACAGGGGGCGCAGGGAAACACCATATATTTT. Protein sequence: CASSLQGAQGNTIYF.

The rearrangement uses TRBV7-9 and TRBJ2-7; D not certain. CDR3 length equals 13 residues. V was cut by 3 bases and J by 0 bases, with 6 bases left in between. Germline V gene lookup returns CDR1 SEHNR and CDR2 FQNEAQ (reference sequence). The CDR3: CASSFYSSYEQYF. CDR3 DNA: TGTGCCAGCAGCTTCTATAGCTCCTACGAGCAGTACTTC.

The chain combines TRBV3-1 (or the pseudogene TRBV3-2) with TRBJ1-6; no reliable D call. Trimming took off 4 bases at V and 5 bases at J, with 9 bases between the two ends. Germline V gene sequence: CDR1 LGHDT, CDR2 YNNKEL (reference sequence). CDR3 length: 14 residues. The CDR3 DNA sequence: TGTGCCAGCAGCCCTACTACTGATAATTCACCCCTCCACTTT. Residues: CASSPTTDNSPLHF.

The V call is TRBV5-6, the J call TRBJ1-2; D remains unclear. Germline values: CDR1 SGHDT, CDR2 YYEEEE. The length of the CDR3 is 13 residues. V was cut by 0 bases and J by 9 bases, with 12 bases left in between. The DNA for the CDR3 is TGTGCCAGCAGCTTGGGGGCCGGTAGTAGCTACACCTTC. Protein: CASSLGAGSSYTF.

The chain combines TRBV12-3 or TRBV12-4 with TRBJ1-5; possibly TRBD1 for D (6 bases). CDR3 length: 12 amino acids. V was shortened by 9 bases and J by 11 bases, with 17 bases between the two germline ends. The CDR3 region is CASSRGRGTQHF. The CDR3 nucleotides are TGTGCCAGTTCAAGGGGGAGGGGGACCCAGCATTTT.